This T cell receptor beta chain stems from a study of blood T cell repertoires in COVID-19. Study context: Italy, Spain and the United States were the sources of the convalescent and acute COVID-19 samples. Sample material is recorded as cDNA or gDNA derived from T cells, B-cell-depleted T cells, or PBMCs.

V was clipped by 4 bases and J by 2 bases, with 8 bases between them. The CDR3 sequence is 13 residues long. Germline assignment: CDR1 SNHLY and CDR2 FYNNEI. On this clone itself: Other DNA sequences of this sample code for an identical CDR3.

Original analysis: Counts of nucleated cells, estimated from reference gene primer amplification, were obtained. Repertoires were generated with immunoSEQ multiplex PCR, while TCRdb's copy carries only in-frame clones and drops some. The D gene and trimming were derived from the DNA, and the V and J assignments and clone size from that table. There are about 150,000 clones in the sample; about 88% occur only once, and around 7.9% lies in the top ten. This study enrolled people aged roughly 18 to 100 from approximately 25 US geographic areas. The J gene is TRBJ1-2, the V gene TRBV2, with a possible D match to TRBD1 (6 bases). The TCR comes from a man aged 45 to 65 who had recovered from COVID-19. Material: PBMCs or T cells enriched from blood (not recorded which). The CDR3 protein is CASSVDRNYGYTF. The CDR3 DNA reads TGTGCCAGCAGTGTAGACAGGAACTATGGCTACACCTTC.